Listed below are T cell receptor beta chains from one sample, sequenced in a study of blood T cell repertoires in COVID-19. Sequencing used immunoSEQ multiplex PCR; TCRdb keeps in-frame clones, though not all of them. The sample has about 220,000 clones; 82% are singletons. Sequenced material: PBMCs or T cells enriched from blood (not recorded which). These receptors were taken from a woman aged 55-69 years who had recovered from COVID-19. CDR3s leave out the opening cysteine and the closing phenylalanine or tryptophan.

cdr3_aa v_call cdr3_length
ASSPPGAPYNEQF TRBV18 13
ASSYSSQRAEQY TRBV6-5 12
AWSLVSGNTIY TRBV30 11
ASSLYSGSDGYT TRBV5-4 12
ATSRGLAASSYNEQF TRBV15 15
AISGTGEYTEAF TRBV10-3 12
ASRHHTTGGETEAF TRBV2 14
ATEGQGYGYT TRBV19 10
ASSLESFYEQY TRBV5-4 11
ASSPQGFNEKLF TRBV19 12
ASSMMNRENDGYT TRBV5-6 13
ASSLAIDTGELF TRBV5-1 12
SVQELAGGYNEQF TRBV29-1 13
ASSYSSGAGTEAF TRBV6-5 13
ASSSGTGEPNEQF TRBV6-5 13
ARSLGQEDGYT TRBV5-3 11
ASSIDRGYTDTQY TRBV19 13
ASSRGEGAAF TRBV19 10
ASSSSPSSYNEQF TRBV5-4 13
ASSFGTGEIHEQF TRBV5-8 13
ASSSRTGGIGDTQY TRBV5-8 14
ASSHFSENTQY TRBV4-2 11
ASSEYVRPEGGYT TRBV25-1 13